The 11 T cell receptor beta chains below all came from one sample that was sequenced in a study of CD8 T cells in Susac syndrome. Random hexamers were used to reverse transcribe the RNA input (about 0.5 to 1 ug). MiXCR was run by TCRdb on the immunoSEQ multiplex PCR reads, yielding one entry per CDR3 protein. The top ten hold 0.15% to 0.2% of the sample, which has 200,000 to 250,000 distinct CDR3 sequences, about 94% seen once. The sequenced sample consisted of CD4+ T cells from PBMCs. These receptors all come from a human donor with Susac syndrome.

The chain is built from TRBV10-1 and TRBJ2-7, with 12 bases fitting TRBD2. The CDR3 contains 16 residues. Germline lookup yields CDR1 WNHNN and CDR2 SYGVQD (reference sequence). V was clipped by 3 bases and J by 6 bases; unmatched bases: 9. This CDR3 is CASSETLAGGTVEQYF. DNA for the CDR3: TGCGCCAGCAGTGAAACACTAGCGGGGGGTACGGTCGAGCAGTACTTC.

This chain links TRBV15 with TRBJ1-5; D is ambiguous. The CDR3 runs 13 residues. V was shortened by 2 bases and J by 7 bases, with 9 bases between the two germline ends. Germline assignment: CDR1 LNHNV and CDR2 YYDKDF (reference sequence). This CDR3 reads CATSRPLNQPQHF. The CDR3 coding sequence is TGTGCCACCAGCAGACCACTGAACCAGCCCCAGCATTTT.

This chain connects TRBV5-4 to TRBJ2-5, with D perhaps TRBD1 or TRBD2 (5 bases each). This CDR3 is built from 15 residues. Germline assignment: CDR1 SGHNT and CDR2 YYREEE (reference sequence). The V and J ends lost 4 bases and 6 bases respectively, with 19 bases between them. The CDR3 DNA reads TGTGCCAGCAGCGCCCCGGGGCGGCGAGTAAAGACCCAGTACTTC. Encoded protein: CASSAPGRRVKTQYF.

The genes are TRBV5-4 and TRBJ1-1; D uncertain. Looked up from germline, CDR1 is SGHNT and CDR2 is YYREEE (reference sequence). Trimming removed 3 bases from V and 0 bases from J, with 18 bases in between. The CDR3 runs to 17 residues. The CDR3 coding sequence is TGTGCCAGCAGCTGGAGGACGGTTTCTGTGGTGAACACTGAAGCTTTCTTT. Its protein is CASSWRTVSVVNTEAFF.

The chain's CDR3 is CASDDNSFDDYEQYF. CDR3 in DNA: TGTGCCAGCGATGATAACAGCTTTGACGACTACGAGCAGTACTTC. The genes are TRBV14 and TRBJ2-7; D unclear. CDR1 SGHDN and CDR2 FVKESK come from the germline V gene. V lost 8 bases, J lost 3 bases, and 20 bases lay in between. The CDR3 is made up of 15 amino acids. Full variable domain (missing parts from reference TRBV14 and TRBJ2-7): EAGVTQFPSHSVIEKGQTVTLRCDPISGHDNLYWYRRVMGKEIKFLLHFVKESKQDESGMPNNRFLAERTGGTYSTLKVQPAELEDSGVYFCASDDNSFDDYEQYFGPGTRLTVT.

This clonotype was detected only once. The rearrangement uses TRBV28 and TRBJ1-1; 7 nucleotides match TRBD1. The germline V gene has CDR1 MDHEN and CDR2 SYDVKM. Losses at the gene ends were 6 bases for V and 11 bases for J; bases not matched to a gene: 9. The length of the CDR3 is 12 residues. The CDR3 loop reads CASRPDRPFAFF. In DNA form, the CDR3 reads TGTGCCAGCAGACCGGACAGGCCTTTCGCTTTCTTT.

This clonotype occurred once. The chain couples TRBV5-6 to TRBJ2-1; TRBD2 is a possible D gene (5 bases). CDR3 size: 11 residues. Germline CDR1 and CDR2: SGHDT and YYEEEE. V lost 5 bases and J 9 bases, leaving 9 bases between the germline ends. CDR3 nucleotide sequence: TGTGCCAGCAGAAGAGGGCCTGAGCAGTTCTTC. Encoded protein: CASRRGPEQFF.

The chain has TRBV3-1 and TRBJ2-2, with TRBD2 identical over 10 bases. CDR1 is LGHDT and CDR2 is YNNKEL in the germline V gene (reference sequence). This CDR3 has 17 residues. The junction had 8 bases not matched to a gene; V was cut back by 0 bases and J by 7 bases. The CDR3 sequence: CASSQDVASGGIGELFF. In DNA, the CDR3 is TGTGCCAGCAGCCAAGACGTGGCTAGCGGGGGTATCGGGGAGCTGTTTTTT.

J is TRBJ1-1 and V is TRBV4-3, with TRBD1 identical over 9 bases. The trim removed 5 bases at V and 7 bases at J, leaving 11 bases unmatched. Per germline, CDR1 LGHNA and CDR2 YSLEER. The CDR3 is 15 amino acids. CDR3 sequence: CASSAPGQGGGEAFF. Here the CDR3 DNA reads TGCGCCAGCAGCGCTCCGGGACAGGGAGGAGGTGAAGCTTTCTTT.

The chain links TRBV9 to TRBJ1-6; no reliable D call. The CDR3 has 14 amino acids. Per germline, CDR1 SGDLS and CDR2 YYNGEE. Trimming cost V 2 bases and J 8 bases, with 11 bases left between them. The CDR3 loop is CASSVQAEHSPLHF. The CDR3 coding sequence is TGTGCCAGCAGCGTCCAGGCCGAGCATTCACCCCTCCACTTT.

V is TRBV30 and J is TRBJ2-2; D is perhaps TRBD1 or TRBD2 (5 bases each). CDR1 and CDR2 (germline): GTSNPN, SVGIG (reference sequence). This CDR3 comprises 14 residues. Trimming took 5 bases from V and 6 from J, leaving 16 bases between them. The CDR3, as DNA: TGTGCCTGGGGACGGGGCATCAGTGCCGGGGAGCTGTTTTTT. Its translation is CAWGRGISAGELFF.